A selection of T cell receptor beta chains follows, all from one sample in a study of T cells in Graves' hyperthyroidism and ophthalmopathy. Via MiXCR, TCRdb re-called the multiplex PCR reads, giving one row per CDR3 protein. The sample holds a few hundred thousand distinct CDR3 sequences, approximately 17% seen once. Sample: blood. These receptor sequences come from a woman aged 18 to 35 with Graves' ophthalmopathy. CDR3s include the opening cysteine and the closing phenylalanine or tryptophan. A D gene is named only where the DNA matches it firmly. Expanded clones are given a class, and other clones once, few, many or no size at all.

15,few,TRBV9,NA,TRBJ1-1,TGTGCCAGCAGCGGGGGGAGGGCCGAGAACACTGAAGCTTTCTTT,CASSGGRAENTEAFF
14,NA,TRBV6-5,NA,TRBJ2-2,TGTGCCAGCAGTTTACAGGGTTTTTCCGGGGAGCTGTTTTTT,CASSLQGFSGELFF
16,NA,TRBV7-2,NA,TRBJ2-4,TGTGCCAGCAGCGCAACCCTCGGTTCAGCCAAAAACATTCAGTACTTC,CASSATLGSAKNIQYF
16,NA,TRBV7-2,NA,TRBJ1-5,TGTGCCAGCAGCTTAGGGTCAGGGAGAAAGGATCAGCCCCAGCATTTT,CASSLGSGRKDQPQHF
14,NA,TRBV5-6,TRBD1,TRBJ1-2,TGTGCCAGCAGCCCGGGACAGGAGGGGGTTGGCTACACCTTC,CASSPGQEGVGYTF
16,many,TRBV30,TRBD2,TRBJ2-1,TGTGCCTGGAGTGATGGGACTAGCGGGGGGGCCAATGAGCAGTTCTTC,CAWSDGTSGGANEQFF
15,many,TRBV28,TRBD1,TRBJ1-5,TGTGCCAGCAGTCAAATTGACAGGGACGAACAGCCCCAGCATTTT,CASSQIDRDEQPQHF
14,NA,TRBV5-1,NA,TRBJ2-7,TGCGCCAGCAAAGAGGGCTCGAGCTCCTACGTGCAGTACTTC,CASKEGSSSYVQYF
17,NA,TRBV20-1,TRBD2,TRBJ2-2,TGCAGTGCTAGAGATCCGACTAGCGCCGCGAACACCGGGGAGCTGTTTTTT,CSARDPTSAANTGELFF
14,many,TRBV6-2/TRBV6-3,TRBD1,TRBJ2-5,TGTGCCAGCAGTTTCTCAGGGGGCGAAGAGACCCAGTACTTC,CASSFSGGEETQYF
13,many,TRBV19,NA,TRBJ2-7,TGTGCCAGTAGTATAACGGACCCCAACGAGCAGTACTTC,CASSITDPNEQYF
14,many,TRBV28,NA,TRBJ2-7,TGTGCCAGCGGACATCCTCAAAGCTCCTACGAGCAGTACTTC,CASGHPQSSYEQYF
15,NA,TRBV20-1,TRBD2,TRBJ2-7,TGCAGTGCTGGAACTTTAAGCGGGAGATCCTACGAGCAGTACTTC,CSAGTLSGRSYEQYF
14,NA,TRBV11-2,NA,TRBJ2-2,TGTGCCAGCCTACTAGATTTGTCTTTCGGGGAGCTGTTTTTT,CASLLDLSFGELFF
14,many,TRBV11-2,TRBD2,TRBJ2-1,TGTGCCACCAAGAGCGGGGGGATCTACAATGAGCAGTTCTTC,CATKSGGIYNEQFF
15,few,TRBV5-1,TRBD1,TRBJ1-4,TGCGCCAGCAGCGGACCGACAGGGGGGGAGGAAAAACTGTTTTTT,CASSGPTGGEEKLFF
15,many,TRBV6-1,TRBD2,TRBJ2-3,TGTGCCAGCAGGGGACTAGGGAGACACACAGATACGCAGTATTTT,CASRGLGRHTDTQYF
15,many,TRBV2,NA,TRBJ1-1,TGTGCCAGCATAAAGACGTATCTGAGGAACACTGAAGCTTTCTTT,CASIKTYLRNTEAFF
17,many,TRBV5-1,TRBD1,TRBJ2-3,TGCGCCAGCAGAGCGACAGGGGAGACTTTAGTCGAGTGTACGCAGTATTTT,CASRATGETLVECTQYF
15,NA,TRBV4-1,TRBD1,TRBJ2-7,TGCGCCAGCAGCCTTAGGGGACAGGGGATCTACGAGCAGTACTTC,CASSLRGQGIYEQYF